Presented here are 6 T cell receptor beta chains from one specimen sequenced in a study of blood T cell repertoires in COVID-19 (dated by TCRdb to between 2020 and 2021). Library generation was performed with the immunoSEQ multiplex PCR assay. TCRdb's version of the immuneACCESS table is confined to in-frame rearrangements and falls short of the full clone set. An unresolved V gene accounts for under half of the shortfall where checked; the remainder is of unknown origin. Across this sample there are 140,000 or so clones, with around 80% seen only once. The ten largest make up roughly 10% of the sample. The specimen sequenced was peripheral blood. The receptor source for this set is a man aged 55 to 70 with active or convalescent COVID-19.

There are a few counts of this clone. The CDR3 nucleotides are TGTGCCAGCAGCCAAGCAGGGTTCTATGGCTACACCTTC. The encoded protein is CASSQAGFYGYTF. The chain has TRBV14 and TRBJ1-2; a weak D match, TRBD1 (5 bases). CDR1 and CDR2 (germline): SGHDN, FVKESK. The CDR3 has 13 residues. The V gene lost 1 base and the J gene lost 4 bases, with 7 bases spanning the gap. Using reference TRBV14 and TRBJ1-2 for the parts outside the CDR3, the full variable domain is EAGVTQFPSHSVIEKGQTVTLRCDPISGHDNLYWYRRVMGKEIKFLLHFVKESKQDESGMPNNRFLAERTGGTYSTLKVQPAELEDSGVYFCASSQAGFYGYTFGSGTRLTVV.

The V call is TRBV12-3 or TRBV12-4, the J call TRBJ1-2, with TRBD1 as a possible D gene (5 bases). There are 13 residues in the CDR3. V lost 6 bases and J 6 bases, leaving 14 bases between the germline ends. Written as DNA, the CDR3 is TGTGCCAGCAGAGAAGGGGTTTCGGATGGCTACACCTTC. It codes for CASREGVSDGYTF.

The chain combines TRBV5-8 with TRBJ1-1; D may be TRBD1 (6 bases). Germline CDR1 reads SGHTS; CDR2 reads YDEGEE. This CDR3 contains 14 residues. V was trimmed by 3 bases and J by 2 bases, leaving 11 bases between them. For the CDR3, the DNA is TGTGCCAGCAGCTACCCACAGGGTAACACTGAAGCTTTCTTT. Its translation: CASSYPQGNTEAFF. Full variable domain (outside the CDR3, taken from reference TRBV5-8 and TRBJ1-1): EAGVTQSPTHLIKTRGQQATLRCSPISGHTSVYWYQQALGLGLQFLLWYDEGEERNRGNFPPRFSGRQFPNYSSELNVNALELEDSALYLCASSYPQGNTEAFFGQGTRLTVV.

The V gene is TRBV30, the J gene TRBJ1-2; D ambiguous. Trimming cost V 0 bases and J 7 bases, with 15 bases left between them. Germline V CDR1 and CDR2: GTSNPN, SVGIG (reference sequence). The CDR3 has 14 amino acids. This CDR3 is CAWSVERQGSGYTF. The DNA for the CDR3 is TGTGCCTGGAGTGTGGAGAGGCAAGGTTCTGGCTACACCTTC.

The chain is built from TRBV29-1 and TRBJ2-7; a possible D gene is TRBD1 (5 bases). Per the germline V gene, CDR1 is SQVTM and CDR2 is ANQGSEA. The CDR3 length is 11 residues. Trimming took 3 bases from V and 5 from J, leaving 8 bases between them. The CDR3 sequence is CSVDSGHEQYF. Written as DNA, the CDR3 is TGCAGCGTTGATTCAGGGCACGAGCAGTACTTC.

The chain recombines TRBV6-6 with TRBJ2-5; D is undetermined. This CDR3 comprises 15 residues. V lost 2 bases and J lost 2, with 12 bases in between. Germline V gene lookup returns CDR1 MNHNY and CDR2 SVGAGI (reference sequence). The CDR3 reads CASSYPAAQQETQYF. The CDR3 bases are TGTGCCAGCAGTTACCCTGCAGCGCAACAAGAGACCCAGTACTTC.